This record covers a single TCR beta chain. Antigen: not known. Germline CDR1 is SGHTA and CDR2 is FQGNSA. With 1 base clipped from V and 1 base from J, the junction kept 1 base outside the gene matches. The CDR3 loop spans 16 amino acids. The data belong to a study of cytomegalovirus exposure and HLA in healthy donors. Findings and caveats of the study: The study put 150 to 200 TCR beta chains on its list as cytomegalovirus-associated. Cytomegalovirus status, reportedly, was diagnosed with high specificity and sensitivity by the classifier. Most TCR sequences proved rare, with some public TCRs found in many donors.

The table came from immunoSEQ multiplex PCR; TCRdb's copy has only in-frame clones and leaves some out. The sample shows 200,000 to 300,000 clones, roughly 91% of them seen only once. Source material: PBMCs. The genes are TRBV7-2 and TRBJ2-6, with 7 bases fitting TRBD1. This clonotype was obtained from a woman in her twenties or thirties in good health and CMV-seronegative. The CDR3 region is CASSLEGASGANVLTF. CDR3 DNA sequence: TGTGCCAGCAGCTTAGAGGGGGCTTCTGGGGCCAACGTCCTGACTTTC. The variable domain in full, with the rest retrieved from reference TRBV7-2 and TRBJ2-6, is GAGVSQSPSNKVTEKGKDVELRCDPISGHTALYWYRQSLGQGLEFLIYFQGNSAPDKSGLPSDRFSAERTGGSVSTLTIQRTQQEDSAVYLCASSLEGASGANVLTFGAGSRLTVL.